The 17 T cell receptor beta chains listed next were all sequenced from one sample in a study of cytomegalovirus exposure and HLA in healthy donors. Method: immunoSEQ multiplex PCR; TCRdb's copy keeps in-frame clones and lacks some. The repertoire consists of under 250,000 clones, with roughly 81% occurring once and the leading ten covering over 0.95%. Material: PBMCs. The receptor set was obtained from a woman in her twenties or thirties in good health and CMV-seronegative.

A word on this clone: Additional DNA sequences in this sample encode the identical CDR3. The chain combines TRBV28 with TRBJ2-7; 8 positions agree with TRBD2. The trim removed 3 bases at V and 2 bases at J, leaving 6 bases unmatched. The CDR3 totals 15 residues. The germline CDR1 and CDR2 sequences are MDHEN and SYDVKM. CDR3 amino acids: CASSLSSGGAYEQYF. CDR3 sequence (DNA): TGTGCCAGCAGTTTGTCTTCCGGGGGGGCCTACGAGCAGTACTTC.

The V call is TRBV6-5, the J call TRBJ1-4, with TRBD1 identical over 7 bases. V lost 7 bases and J lost 7; bases outside the gene matches: 12. Germline-derived CDR1 and CDR2 are MNHEY and SVGAGI. This CDR3 contains 15 residues. The CDR3 nucleotides read TGTGCCAGCACCAAAGAAGGGGGCGCAAGTGAAAAACTGTTTTTT. Amino acid sequence: CASTKEGGASEKLFF.

The V call is TRBV19, the J call TRBJ2-1, with D perhaps matching TRBD1 (7 bases). The CDR3 length is 13 residues. Trimming removed 3 bases from V and 8 bases from J, with 11 bases in between. Per germline, CDR1 LNHDA and CDR2 SQIVND (reference sequence). The CDR3 DNA reads TGTGCCAGTAGTATGAGCAGGGGGGATGAGCAGTTCTTC. Translated, it gives CASSMSRGDEQFF.

The V and J genes are TRBV7-6 and TRBJ2-4, with TRBD2 matching 14 bases. The germline V gene has CDR1 SGHVS and CDR2 FNYEAQ. V shed 1 base and J 11 bases; nucleotides not matched to a gene: 7. The CDR3 consists of 16 residues. As DNA, the CDR3 is TGTGCCAGCAGCTTAGGACTAGCGGGAGGGCAGATCGTTCAGTACTTC. Amino acids: CASSLGLAGGQIVQYF. The variable domain in full, completed from reference TRBV7-6 and TRBJ2-4, reads GAGVSQSPRYKVTKRGQDVALRCDPISGHVSLYWYRQALGQGPEFLTYFNYEAQQDKSGLPNDRFSAERPEGSISTLTIQRTEQRDSAMYRCASSLGLAGGQIVQYFGAGTRLSVL.

This clone is a singleton in its sample. This chain uses TRBV18 with TRBJ1-2; 9 bases are a match to TRBD1. The CDR3 sequence is 15 residues long. V shed 2 bases and J 6 bases; nucleotides not matched to a gene: 7. Germline lookup yields CDR1 KGHSH and CDR2 LQKENI. The CDR3 spells CASSPGDRALNGYTF. The CDR3 DNA is TGTGCCAGCTCACCAGGGGACAGGGCGTTGAATGGCTACACCTTC.

The rearrangement links TRBV28 to TRBJ1-5; TRBD1 aligns across 7 bases. Germline loops: CDR1 MDHEN, CDR2 SYDVKM. The J segment lost 7 bases and the V segment lost 6 bases, leaving 15 bases of the junction unmatched. There are 16 residues in the CDR3. The CDR3 sequence is CASRSTTGTRTQPQHF. DNA for the CDR3: TGTGCCAGCAGATCCACGACAGGGACGAGGACGCAGCCCCAGCATTTT. Variable domain in full (rest from reference TRBV28 and TRBJ1-5): DVKVTQSSRYLVKRTGEKVFLECVQDMDHENMFWYRQDPGLGLRLIYFSYDVKMKEKGDIPEGYSVSREKKERFSLILESASTNQTSMYLCASRSTTGTRTQPQHFGDGTRLSIL.

The sample holds a few counts of this clone. The chain uses TRBV2 and TRBJ1-1; D uncertain. The CDR3 extends over 12 amino acids. Germline V gene data show CDR1 as SNHLY and CDR2 as FYNNEI. Deletions cut 7 bases from V and 2 bases from J, with 8 bases between. The CDR3 is CASTTLNTEAFF. CDR3 nucleotide sequence: TGTGCCAGCACTACCCTTAACACTGAAGCTTTCTTT.

The chain has TRBV18 and TRBJ1-5; unclear D gene. There are 15 residues in the CDR3. The germline V and J ends were trimmed by 3 bases and 0 bases, with 9 bases remaining between them. Germline V gene lookup returns CDR1 KGHSH and CDR2 LQKENI. CDR3 sequence: CASSPRVYSNQPQHF. The CDR3 DNA reads as TGTGCCAGCTCACCGCGAGTTTATAGCAATCAGCCCCAGCATTTT.

The V call is TRBV20-1, the J call TRBJ1-1; possibly TRBD1 for D (6 bases). CDR1 is DFQATT, CDR2 SNEGSKA, per germline (reference sequence). The CDR3 length is 11 residues. The V end lost 6 bases, the J end lost 6 bases, and 11 bases lay between the germline ends. For the CDR3, the DNA is TGCAGTGCAGCAGGGGTCGCTGAAGCTTTCTTT. This encodes CSAAGVAEAFF.

This chain joins TRBV6-1 and TRBJ2-3; D may be TRBD1 (5 bases). CDR1 and CDR2 from the germline V gene are MNHNS and SASEGT. The ends were cut back, 9 bases at V and 4 bases at J, with 8 bases in the middle. This CDR3 has 11 amino acids. CDR3 region: CASLGADTQYF. In DNA, the CDR3 is TGTGCCAGTCTAGGGGCAGATACGCAGTATTTT.

The chain recombines TRBV7-9 with TRBJ2-2; TRBD1 agrees at 8 bases. Germline V lookup: CDR1 SEHNR, CDR2 FQNEAQ (reference sequence). The CDR3 has 15 residues. Germline trimming cut 3 bases from V and 1 base from J; bases unmatched to any gene: 1. CDR3 residues: CASSLGTGNTGELFF. CDR3 coding DNA: TGTGCCAGCAGCTTGGGGACAGGGAACACCGGGGAGCTGTTTTTT.

The CDR3, as DNA: TGTGCCAGCAGTGAAGCCCCTGGACAGGGGAGCTACACCTTC. Translated, it gives CASSEAPGQGSYTF. This chain links TRBV6-1 with TRBJ1-2; TRBD1 agrees at 9 bases. The CDR3 runs to 14 residues. V lost 0 bases and J lost 9; bases outside the gene matches: 5. Germline CDR1 and CDR2: MNHNS and SASEGT.

As to this clone: Other nucleotide sequences in the sample specify the same CDR3. The chain employs TRBV4-1 and TRBJ2-2; D gene uncertain. Trimming removed 1 base from V and 5 bases from J, with 5 bases in between. The CDR3 covers 13 residues. Per the germline V gene, CDR1 is MGHRA and CDR2 is YSYEKL. The CDR3 DNA is TGCGCCAGCAGCCAAGTCTCGACCGGGGAGCTGTTTTTT. This translates into CASSQVSTGELFF.

This rearrangement joins TRBV2 to TRBJ2-6, with no clear D. V was shortened by 4 bases and J by 0 bases, with 10 bases between the two germline ends. Germline values: CDR1 SNHLY, CDR2 FYNNEI. This CDR3 region has 16 residues. The DNA of the CDR3 is TGTGCCAGCAGTGTCGGCCCTAGCTCTGGGGCCAACGTCCTGACTTTC. Translated: CASSVGPSSGANVLTF. Complete variable domain (other parts from reference TRBV2 and TRBJ2-6): EPEVTQTPSHQVTQMGQEVILRCVPISNHLYFYWYRQILGQKVEFLVSFYNNEISEKSEIFDDQFSVERPDGSNFTLKIRSTKLEDSAMYFCASSVGPSSGANVLTFGAGSRLTVL.

The chain joins TRBV18 to TRBJ2-5, with TRBD2 as a possible D gene (5 bases). Germline values: CDR1 KGHSH, CDR2 LQKENI. The CDR3 is 16 residues long. Trimming shortened V by 0 bases and J by 2 bases, and 13 bases separated the two germline ends. In DNA form, the CDR3 reads TGTGCCAGCTCACCACCGTCGAGACGGACTCAAGAGACCCAGTACTTC. This translates into CASSPPSRRTQETQYF.

This clone was picked up one time. V and J are TRBV7-7 and TRBJ2-1; 8 bases are shared with TRBD1. CDR3 length: 15 amino acids. The ends lost 1 base at V and 9 bases at J; junction bases unmatched: 8. Germline-derived CDR1 and CDR2 are SSHAT and FNYEAQ (reference sequence). The CDR3 DNA is TGTGCCAGCAGCTTAGGGACAGGGTCTTGGGGTGAGCAGTTCTTC. Translation gives CASSLGTGSWGEQFF.

This clone showed up just a few times. The same CDR3 also results from other DNA sequences found in this sample. The V and J genes are TRBV19 and TRBJ2-7, with TRBD1 identical over 8 bases. CDR1 and CDR2 (germline): LNHDA, SQIVND (reference sequence). V was pared by 3 bases and J by 3 bases, with 1 base of the junction left unmatched. The CDR3 has 13 amino acids. The CDR3 here is CASSIGTGYEQYF. As DNA, the CDR3 is TGTGCCAGTAGTATCGGGACAGGCTACGAGCAGTACTTC.